This TCR beta chain was profiled in a study of low-dose radiotherapy and immunotherapy resistance in tumors. Study information: Cohort 1 got 0.5 Gy per fraction every 2 weeks, 6.5 Gy in total.

At least ten counts were recorded for this clonotype. The sample's time point: after trial treatment. The treatment here: LDRT plus nivolumab, ipilimumab, low-dose cyclophosphamide and aspirin (RACIN trial). cDNA synthesis used a TRAV/TRBV-specific primer set for both chains. TCRs were put through approximately 20 PCR cycles of amplification with Phusion. A constant-region primer and the V-primer adapter served as the primer pair. In vitro transcription served to amplify the mRNA that had been isolated. A single record per CDR3 protein comes from TCRdb applying MiXCR to the reads. The data contain more than 70,000 distinct CDR3 sequences, roughly 19% of them singletons. V shed 4 bases and J 7 bases; nucleotides not matched to a gene: 13. Looked up from germline, CDR1 is MGHRA and CDR2 is YSYEKL. The CDR3 is made up of 16 amino acids.

Sequences were derived from PBMCs, sampled after low-dose radiotherapy plus immunotherapy. The TCR sequence derives from a female donor with ovarian cancer. V gene TRBV4-1 combines with J gene TRBJ2-1, with 7 nucleotides matching TRBD2. The CDR3 sequence is CASSRESGTKDNEQFF. The CDR3 coding sequence is TGCGCCAGCAGCCGAGAGAGCGGGACGAAGGATAATGAGCAGTTCTTC.